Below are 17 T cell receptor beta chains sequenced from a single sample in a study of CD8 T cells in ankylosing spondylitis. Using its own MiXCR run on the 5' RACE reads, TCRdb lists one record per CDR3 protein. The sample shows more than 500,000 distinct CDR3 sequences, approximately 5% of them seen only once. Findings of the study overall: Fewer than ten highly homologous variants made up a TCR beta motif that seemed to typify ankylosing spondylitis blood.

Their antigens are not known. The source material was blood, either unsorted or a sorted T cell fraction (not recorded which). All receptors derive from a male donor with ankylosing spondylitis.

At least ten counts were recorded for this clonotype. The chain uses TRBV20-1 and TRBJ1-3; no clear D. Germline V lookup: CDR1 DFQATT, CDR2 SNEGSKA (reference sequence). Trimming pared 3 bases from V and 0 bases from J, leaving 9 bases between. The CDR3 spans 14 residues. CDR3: CSASSSYSGNTIYF. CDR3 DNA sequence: TGCAGTGCTAGCTCCTCCTACTCTGGAAACACCATATATTTT.

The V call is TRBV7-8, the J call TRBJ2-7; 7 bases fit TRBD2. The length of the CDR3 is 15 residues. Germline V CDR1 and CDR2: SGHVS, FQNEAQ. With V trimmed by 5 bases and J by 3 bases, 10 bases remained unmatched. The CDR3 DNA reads TGTGCCAGCAGCCCAAGTAGGGCTAGCGGCTACGAGCAGTACTTC. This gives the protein CASSPSRASGYEQYF.

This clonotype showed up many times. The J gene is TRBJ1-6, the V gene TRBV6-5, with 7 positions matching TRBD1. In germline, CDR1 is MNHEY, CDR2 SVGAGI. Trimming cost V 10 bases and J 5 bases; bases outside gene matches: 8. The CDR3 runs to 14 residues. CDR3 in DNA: TGTGCCACACGTTTCGGGACAGATAATTCACCCCTCCACTTT. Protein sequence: CATRFGTDNSPLHF.

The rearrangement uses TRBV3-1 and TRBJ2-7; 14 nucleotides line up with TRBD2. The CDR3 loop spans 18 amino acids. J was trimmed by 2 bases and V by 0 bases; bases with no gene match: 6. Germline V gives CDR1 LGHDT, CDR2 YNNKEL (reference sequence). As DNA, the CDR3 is TGTGCCAGCAGCCAAGATAGGACTAGCGGGGGGCTCACCTACGAGCAGTACTTC. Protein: CASSQDRTSGGLTYEQYF.

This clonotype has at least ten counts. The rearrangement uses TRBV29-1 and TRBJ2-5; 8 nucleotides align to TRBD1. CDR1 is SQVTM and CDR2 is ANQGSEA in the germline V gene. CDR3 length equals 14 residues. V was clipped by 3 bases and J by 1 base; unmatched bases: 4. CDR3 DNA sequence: TGCAGCGTTGACAGACAGGGGACCCAAGAGACCCAGTACTTC. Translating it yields CSVDRQGTQETQYF.

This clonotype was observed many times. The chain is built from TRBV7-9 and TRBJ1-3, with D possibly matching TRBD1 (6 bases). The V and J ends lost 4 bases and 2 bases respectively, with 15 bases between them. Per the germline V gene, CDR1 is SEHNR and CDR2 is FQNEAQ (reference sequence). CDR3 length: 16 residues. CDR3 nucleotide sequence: TGTGCCAGCAGCTGGAGATGGGGGGCAACTGGAAACACCATATATTTT. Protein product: CASSWRWGATGNTIYF.

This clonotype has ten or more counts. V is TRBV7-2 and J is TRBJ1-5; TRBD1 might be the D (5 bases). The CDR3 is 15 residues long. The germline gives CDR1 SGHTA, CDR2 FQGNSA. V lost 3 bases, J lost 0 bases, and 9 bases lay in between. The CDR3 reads CASSLGVASNQPQHF. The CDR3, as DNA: TGTGCCAGCAGCTTGGGGGTTGCTAGCAATCAGCCCCAGCATTTT.

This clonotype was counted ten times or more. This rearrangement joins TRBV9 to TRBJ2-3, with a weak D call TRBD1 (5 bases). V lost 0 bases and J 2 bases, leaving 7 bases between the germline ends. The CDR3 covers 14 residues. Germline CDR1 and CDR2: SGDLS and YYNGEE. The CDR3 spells CASSVGQNTDTQYF. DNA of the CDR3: TGTGCCAGCAGCGTAGGACAGAACACAGATACGCAGTATTTT.

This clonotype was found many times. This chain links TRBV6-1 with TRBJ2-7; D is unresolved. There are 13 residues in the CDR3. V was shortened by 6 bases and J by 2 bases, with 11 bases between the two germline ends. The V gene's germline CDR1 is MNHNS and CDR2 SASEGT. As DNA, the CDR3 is TGTGCCAGCAGATCTACAACTCCCTACGAGCAGTACTTC. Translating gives CASRSTTPYEQYF.

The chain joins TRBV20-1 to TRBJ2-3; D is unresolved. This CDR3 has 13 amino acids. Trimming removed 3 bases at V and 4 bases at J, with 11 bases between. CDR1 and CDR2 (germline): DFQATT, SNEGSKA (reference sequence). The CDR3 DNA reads TGCAGTGCTAGCGTTCGAGTAGCAGATACGCAGTATTTT. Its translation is CSASVRVADTQYF.

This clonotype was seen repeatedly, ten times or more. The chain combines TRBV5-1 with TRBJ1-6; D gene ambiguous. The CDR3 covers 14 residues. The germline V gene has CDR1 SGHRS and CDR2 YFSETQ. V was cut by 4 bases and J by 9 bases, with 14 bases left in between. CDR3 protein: CASSQDSRGSPLHF. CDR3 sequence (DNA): TGCGCCAGCAGCCAGGACTCTCGCGGTTCACCCCTCCACTTT.

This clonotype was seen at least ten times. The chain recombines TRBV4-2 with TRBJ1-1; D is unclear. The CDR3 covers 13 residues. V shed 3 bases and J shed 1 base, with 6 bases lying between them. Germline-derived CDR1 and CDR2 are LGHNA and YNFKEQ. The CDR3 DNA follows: TGTGCCAGCAGCCACGGGCGGAACACTGAAGCTTTCTTT. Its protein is CASSHGRNTEAFF.

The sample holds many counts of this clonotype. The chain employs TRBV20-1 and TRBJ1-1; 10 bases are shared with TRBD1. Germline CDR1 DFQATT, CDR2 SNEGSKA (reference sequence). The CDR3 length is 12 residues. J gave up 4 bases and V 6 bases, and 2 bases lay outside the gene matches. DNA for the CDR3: TGCAGTGCGGGACAGGGGAGCACTGAAGCTTTCTTT. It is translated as CSAGQGSTEAFF.

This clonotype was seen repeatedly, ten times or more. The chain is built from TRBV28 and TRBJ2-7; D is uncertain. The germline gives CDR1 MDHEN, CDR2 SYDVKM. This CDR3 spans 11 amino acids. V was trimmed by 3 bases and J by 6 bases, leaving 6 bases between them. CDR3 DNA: TGTGCCAGCAGTTTGTATCTCGAGCAGTACTTC. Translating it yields CASSLYLEQYF.

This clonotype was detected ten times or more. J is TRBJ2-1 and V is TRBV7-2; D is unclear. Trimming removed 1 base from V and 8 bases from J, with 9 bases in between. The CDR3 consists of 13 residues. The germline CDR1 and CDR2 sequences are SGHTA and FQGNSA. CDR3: CASSLVRGYEQFF. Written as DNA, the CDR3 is TGTGCCAGCAGCTTAGTCAGAGGCTATGAGCAGTTCTTC.

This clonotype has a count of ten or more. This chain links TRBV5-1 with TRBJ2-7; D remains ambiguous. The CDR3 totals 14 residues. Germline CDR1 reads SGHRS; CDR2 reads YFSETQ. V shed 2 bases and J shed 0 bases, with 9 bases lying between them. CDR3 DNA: TGCGCCAGCAGCTTTGGGGATTCCTCCTACGAGCAGTACTTC. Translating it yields CASSFGDSSYEQYF.

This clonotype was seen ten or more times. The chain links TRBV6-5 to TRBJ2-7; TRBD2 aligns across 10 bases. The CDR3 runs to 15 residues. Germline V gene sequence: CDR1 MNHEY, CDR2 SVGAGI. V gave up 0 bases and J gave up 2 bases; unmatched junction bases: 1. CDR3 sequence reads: CASSYSSGGAYEQYF. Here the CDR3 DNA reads TGTGCCAGCAGTTACTCAAGCGGGGGGGCCTACGAGCAGTACTTC.